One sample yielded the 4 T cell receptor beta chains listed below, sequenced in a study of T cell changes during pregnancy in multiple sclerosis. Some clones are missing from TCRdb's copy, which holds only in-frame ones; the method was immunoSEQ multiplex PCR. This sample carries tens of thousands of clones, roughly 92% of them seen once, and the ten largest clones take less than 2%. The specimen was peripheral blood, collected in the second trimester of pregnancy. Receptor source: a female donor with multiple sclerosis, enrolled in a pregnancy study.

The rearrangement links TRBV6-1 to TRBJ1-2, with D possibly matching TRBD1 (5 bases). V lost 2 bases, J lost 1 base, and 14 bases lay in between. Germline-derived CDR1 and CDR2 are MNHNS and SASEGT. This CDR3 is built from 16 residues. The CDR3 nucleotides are TGTGCCAGCAGTGAATTAGCGAGGGGAGGTAACTATGGCTACACCTTC. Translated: CASSELARGGNYGYTF.

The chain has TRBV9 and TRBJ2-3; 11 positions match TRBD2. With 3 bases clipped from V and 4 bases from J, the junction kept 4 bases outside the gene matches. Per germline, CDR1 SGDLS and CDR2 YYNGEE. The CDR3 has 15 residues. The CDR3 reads CASSGSGRAADTQYF. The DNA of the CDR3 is TGTGCCAGCAGCGGTAGCGGGAGGGCCGCAGATACGCAGTATTTT.

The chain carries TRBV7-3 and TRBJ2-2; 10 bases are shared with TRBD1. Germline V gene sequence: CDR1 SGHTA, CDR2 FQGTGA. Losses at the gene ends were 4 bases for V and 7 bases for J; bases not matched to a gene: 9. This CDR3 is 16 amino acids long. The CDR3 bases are TGTGCCAGCAGCTCAGGGAGACAGGGGGCGATCGGGGAGCTGTTTTTT. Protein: CASSSGRQGAIGELFF.

In DNA form, the CDR3 reads TGTGCCAGCAGCCCCGGACTAGCGGGGGGTTCCTACGAGCAGTACTTC. Its protein product is CASSPGLAGGSYEQYF. The V gene is TRBV7-6, the J gene TRBJ2-7; 14 nucleotides line up with TRBD2. After removal of 5 bases from V and 1 base from J, the junction contained 4 bases not matched to a gene. Germline CDR1 SGHVS, CDR2 FNYEAQ. The CDR3 is 16 amino acids.